The T cell receptor (beta chain) under discussion was sequenced for a study of blood T cell repertoires in COVID-19. This table comes from immunoSEQ multiplex PCR, and its TCRdb copy is limited to in-frame clones, with some not included. The repertoire holds approximately 170,000 clones, with about 88% as singletons. The germline V gene encodes CDR1 KGHDR and CDR2 SFDVKD. There are 16 residues in the CDR3. V was clipped by 0 bases and J by 8 bases; unmatched bases: 7. The sample was peripheral blood. The sequence derives from a woman older than 75 with acute or convalescent COVID-19. The chain joins TRBV24-1 to TRBJ2-1; 9 bases are shared with TRBD2. The CDR3 coding sequence is TGTGCCACCAGTGATTTGTCAGGGGGACTAGCCCATGAGCAGTTCTTC. Its protein is CATSDLSGGLAHEQFF.